What follows describes a single T cell receptor (beta chain). What it recognizes is unknown. Measured with immunoSEQ multiplex PCR; TCRdb has only the in-frame clones, and not every one. The data contain approximately 1,500,000 clones, under 99% of them singletons. The sample originates from a study of shared clonotypes between healthy human individuals. On the study more broadly: Researchers drew samples from a couple of women and a few men aged 18 to 49. There were three CD4 naive, three CD4 memory, two CD8 naive and one CD8 memory plates per donor.

Study conclusions and caveats: Non-shared clonotypes displayed generation probabilities falling below those of clonotypes present in all four donors. Rarefaction demonstrated incomplete sorted-subset sequencing despite large depth.

Germline values: CDR1 SQVTM, CDR2 ANQGSEA. The CDR3 contains 19 residues. The V gene end was trimmed by 6 bases and the J gene end by 3 bases; junction bases not matched to a gene: 23. This receptor was taken from a man between 25 and 39 years old in good health. This chain joins TRBV29-1 and TRBJ2-1, with 7 bases fitting TRBD2. The sequencing sample was made of naive CD4+ T cells sorted from blood. Subset reported: CD45RA+ positively selected. The CDR3 nucleotides read TGCAGCGTGCGATCTTGGTACCCCAAACTAGCGTATGTCTACAATGAGCAGTTCTTC. It specifies CSVRSWYPKLAYVYNEQFF.